A selection of T cell receptor beta chains follows, all from one sample in a study of blood T cell repertoires in COVID-19. TCRdb keeps only in-frame clones here, not all; method: immunoSEQ multiplex PCR. The repertoire consists of around 270,000 clones, with 80% to 90% occurring once and the leading ten covering roughly 4.3%. The sequenced sample was PBMCs or T cells enriched from blood (not recorded which). These receptors were collected from a woman aged 25 to 45 who had recovered from COVID-19. CDR3s include the opening cysteine and the closing phenylalanine or tryptophan. The D gene is left open where the match is weak. The listing skips clone size in some rows; elsewhere it reads once, few, many or a size class.

>TRBJ2-7|TRBV9|few|TRBD2|15
TGTGCCAGCAGCACCCGGACTAGCGAAACCTACGAGCAGTACTTC
CASSTRTSETYEQYF
>TRBJ1-4|TRBV15|NA|NA|16
TGTGCCACCAGCAGAGTCGGGGCAGGGGAGAGCGAAAAACTGTTTTTT
CATSRVGAGESEKLFF
>TRBJ2-3|TRBV11-2|NA|NA|17
TGTGCCAGCAGCTTTCTACTAGGTCAACCTAGCACAGATACGCAGTATTTT
CASSFLLGQPSTDTQYF
>TRBJ2-3|TRBV3-1/TRBV3-2|NA|TRBD1|15
TGTGCCAGCAGCCCGGTGGACAGGGACTCAGATACGCAGTATTTT
CASSPVDRDSDTQYF
>TRBJ2-5|TRBV12-3/TRBV12-4|NA|NA|13
TGTGCCAGCGGCAATGGCGGGGGCCCGTCTCGGGACTTC
CASGNGGGPSRDF
>TRBJ1-3|TRBV6-5|NA|TRBD1|14
TGTGCCAGCAGAGATGGACAGGCCAGAAACACCATATATTTT
CASRDGQARNTIYF
>TRBJ1-6|TRBV19|NA|TRBD1|15
TGTGCCAGTAGTATCGGGACAGGTCCCAATTCACCCCTCCACTTT
CASSIGTGPNSPLHF
>TRBJ1-1|TRBV2|NA|TRBD1|13
TGTGCCAGCAAGGGACAGTTGAACACTGAAGCTTTCTTT
CASKGQLNTEAFF
>TRBJ2-3|TRBV6-4|medium-sized|TRBD2|15
TGTGCCAGCAGTGAGGGTAGCGGGAACACAGATACGCAGTATTTT
CASSEGSGNTDTQYF
>TRBJ1-2|TRBV3-1/TRBV3-2|NA|NA|14
TGTGCCAGCAGCCAATTCCCGGTCCGAGATGGCTACACCTTC
CASSQFPVRDGYTF
>TRBJ1-2|TRBV6-5|NA|NA|16
TGTGCCAGCAGTTACGGGGATGGGACTTCAAACTATGGCTACACCTTC
CASSYGDGTSNYGYTF
>TRBJ1-4|TRBV5-6|NA|TRBD1|19
TGTGCCAGCAGCTTCCCGGACCTTGACAGGGGCTCAACTAATGAAAAACTGTTTTTT
CASSFPDLDRGSTNEKLFF
>TRBJ1-3|TRBV28|NA|NA|15
TGTGCCAGCAGACCCCAGGGATACTCTGGAAACACCATATATTTT
CASRPQGYSGNTIYF
>TRBJ2-3|TRBV4-2|few|TRBD2|16
TGTGCCAGCAGCCAAGATCTAGCGGGGGGCACAGATACGCAGTATTTT
CASSQDLAGGTDTQYF
>TRBJ2-6|TRBV10-3|NA|NA|14
TGTGCCATCAGTTCGAGCTCTGGGGCCAACGTCCTGACTTTC
CAISSSSGANVLTF
>TRBJ2-5|TRBV2|NA|NA|12
TGTGCCAGCTCGAGGCCGAGGGAGACCCAGTACTTC
CASSRPRETQYF
>TRBJ1-5|TRBV19|NA|NA|14
TGTGCCAGTAGACCCAGGGACATCAGGCAGCCCCAGCATTTT
CASRPRDIRQPQHF
>TRBJ1-4|TRBV11-2|NA|NA|18
TGTGCCAGCAGCACAACCGGGACTAACCTTCCAACTAATGAAAAACTGTTTTTT
CASSTTGTNLPTNEKLFF
>TRBJ2-1|TRBV7-6|NA|NA|13
TGTGCCAGCAGCTTAGGCAGGGCAGATGAGCAGTTCTTC
CASSLGRADEQFF
>TRBJ2-3|TRBV23-1|NA|NA|17
TGCGCCAGCAGTCAAAACCTCAGACTAGTTGATCCAGATACGCAGTATTTT
CASSQNLRLVDPDTQYF
>TRBJ2-3|TRBV24-1|NA|TRBD2|16
TGTGCCACCAGTGATCAGACTAGCGGGGATAAATATACGCAGTATTTT
CATSDQTSGDKYTQYF
>TRBJ2-3|TRBV28|NA|NA|14
TGTGCCAGCAGGACCGGGACAAAAACAGATACGCAGTATTTT
CASRTGTKTDTQYF
>TRBJ1-5|TRBV11-2|NA|NA|13
TGTGCCAGCAGCTTAGTTAGGGGGGGTCCCCAGCATTTT
CASSLVRGGPQHF
>TRBJ2-5|TRBV18|once|TRBD2|15
TGTGCCAGCTCGCAGCGGGGGGACGTACAAGAGACCCAGTACTTC
CASSQRGDVQETQYF
>TRBJ1-1|TRBV28|few|TRBD1|13
TGTGCCAGCCAGGAGAGGGGGCCCACTGAAGCTTTCTTT
CASQERGPTEAFF
>TRBJ2-2|TRBV29-1|NA|NA|13
TGCAGCGTGGGGGGGGCGCGTGGCGGGGAGCTGTTTTTT
CSVGGARGGELFF
>TRBJ2-3|TRBV27|NA|TRBD2|15
TGTGCCAGCGCCCCCCCGGGACTAACCACAGATACGCAGTATTTT
CASAPPGLTTDTQYF
>TRBJ2-7|TRBV27|NA|NA|14
TGTGCCAGCAAGAAGTACCTTAGCTCCTACGAGCAGTACTTC
CASKKYLSSYEQYF
>TRBJ1-2|TRBV28|NA|TRBD1|16
TGTGCCAGCAGTCACGGTGGACAGGACATACTCTATGGCTACACCTTC
CASSHGGQDILYGYTF
>TRBJ1-5|TRBV19|NA|TRBD1|15
TGTGCCAGTAGTAAGGGGACAGAGGACTATCAGCCCCAGCATTTT
CASSKGTEDYQPQHF
>TRBJ1-5|TRBV29-1|NA|TRBD1|16
TGCAGCGTTGCTTATAAGGGGGCAGGGAGCAATCAGCCCCAGCATTTT
CSVAYKGAGSNQPQHF
>TRBJ2-1|TRBV7-6|NA|TRBD1|15
TGTGCCAGCAGCTCCAGGACAGGGTCCATCTATGAGCAGTTCTTC
CASSSRTGSIYEQFF
>TRBJ2-1|TRBV19|few|TRBD2|19
TGTGCCAGTAGTATATACGGTACGAGGGCTAGCGGGGTAGACAATGAGCAGTTCTTC
CASSIYGTRASGVDNEQFF
>TRBJ2-5|TRBV15|NA|TRBD2|19
TGTGCCACCAGCAGATACAAGGGACTAGCGGGAGGTCCCCAAGAGACCCAGTACTTC
CATSRYKGLAGGPQETQYF
>TRBJ2-7|TRBV13|NA|TRBD2|13
TGTGCCAGCAGCAGGGGACTAGCCGTAGAGCAGTACTTC
CASSRGLAVEQYF
>TRBJ1-1|TRBV29-1|NA|NA|11
TGCAGCGTACCGGTACAGAGATCGGCTTTCTTT
CSVPVQRSAFF
>TRBJ1-1|TRBV3-1/TRBV3-2|NA|NA|12
TGTGCCAGCAGCTCTCTCCCCACTGAAGCTTTCTTT
CASSSLPTEAFF
>TRBJ1-5|TRBV15|NA|NA|13
TGTGCCCCGGACAGTTTGTTAAATCAGCCCCAGCATTTT
CAPDSLLNQPQHF
>TRBJ2-5|TRBV7-9|NA|NA|17
TGTGCCAGCAGCAAAGGGCTCCAGGGTCCGAATTCAGAGACCCAGTACTTC
CASSKGLQGPNSETQYF
>TRBJ2-3|TRBV11-3|NA|TRBD2|15
TGTGCCAGCAGCCTCGGAGCGGGGGGGGCAGATACGCAGTATTTT
CASSLGAGGADTQYF
>TRBJ2-7|TRBV28|NA|TRBD2|14
TGTGCCAGCGGTTTAGCGGGGGGGCCTCACGAGCAGTACTTC
CASGLAGGPHEQYF
>TRBJ1-3|TRBV4-2|NA|NA|16
TGTGCCAGCGGGGGGAGGGACACCTTCTCTGGAAACACCATATATTTT
CASGGRDTFSGNTIYF
>TRBJ1-1|TRBV5-1|NA|NA|16
TGCGCCAGCAGCTTGGCGGCACTTGGACAAAGCCCTGAAGCTTTCTTT
CASSLAALGQSPEAFF
>TRBJ2-5|TRBV3-1/TRBV3-2|once|NA|15
TGTGCCAGCAGCCCTCAGGACAGAAGACAAGAGACCCAGTACTTC
CASSPQDRRQETQYF
>TRBJ2-7|TRBV6-5|NA|TRBD1|15
TGTGCCAGCAGCCCCTGGGACAGACAAACCTACGAGCAGTACTTC
CASSPWDRQTYEQYF